The 5 T cell receptor beta chains below were found in one sample sequenced in a study of cytomegalovirus exposure and HLA in healthy donors. The PCR ran on 60 Vbeta and 13 Jbeta primers. Some clones are missing from TCRdb's copy, which holds only in-frame ones; the method was immunoSEQ multiplex PCR. Found here are 200,000 or so clones, 75% to 90% of them singletons; the top ten hold under 0.85%. Sequencing was done on a sample of PBMCs. The receptor set was obtained from a boy aged 2 to 9 in good health and CMV-seronegative.

The rearrangement links TRBV27 to TRBJ2-1; perhaps TRBD2 as D (6 bases). Per germline, CDR1 MNHEY and CDR2 SMNVEV (reference sequence). The CDR3 has 14 residues. V was cut by 0 bases and J by 4 bases, with 7 bases left in between. Written as DNA, the CDR3 is TGTGCCAGCAGTTTATCGGGACTTTACAATGAGCAGTTCTTC. This encodes CASSLSGLYNEQFF.

CDR3 region: CSVRGQGGSYEQYF. The CDR3 region has the DNA TGCAGCGTTCGCGGACAGGGCGGGAGCTACGAGCAGTACTTC. This chain connects TRBV29-1 to TRBJ2-7; D perhaps matches TRBD1 (8 bases). The CDR3 covers 14 residues. Germline-derived CDR1 and CDR2 are SQVTM and ANQGSEA. Trimming stripped 5 bases from V and 3 bases from J, with 17 bases between.

This clone appeared a few times. The chain recombines TRBV27 with TRBJ1-3; D uncertain. Trimming took off 3 bases at V and 4 bases at J, with 7 bases between the two ends. CDR3 length: 13 residues. From germline, CDR1 is MNHEY and CDR2 SMNVEV (reference sequence). The CDR3 DNA follows: TGTGCCAGCAGTTTTGAGAGGGGAAACACCATATATTTT. As protein: CASSFERGNTIYF.

The chain has TRBV6-5 and TRBJ2-5; D not certain. The assigned J gene may be wrong: the sequence end matches TRBJ2-7 better. Germline V gene sequence: CDR1 MNHEY, CDR2 SVGAGI. This CDR3 has 12 amino acids. The DNA of the CDR3 is TGTGCCAGCAGTTACTCGCCCTACGAGCAGTACTTC. Amino acids: CASSYSPYEQYF.

The chain has TRBV21-1 and TRBJ2-7; the table assigns TRBD2, which was not confirmed against the DNA. TRBV21-1 is shown as a pseudogene. This CDR3 is 15 amino acids long. The CDR3 region has the DNA TGTGCCAGCATTGGAGACGGACTAGCGGGAGACGAGCAGTACTTC. This sequence encodes CASIGDGLAGDEQYF.